This TCR beta chain derives from a study of shared clonotypes between healthy human individuals. The CDR3 has 15 amino acids. In germline, CDR1 is SEHNR, CDR2 FQNEAQ (reference sequence). The V gene end was trimmed by 6 bases and the J gene end by 7 bases; junction bases not matched to a gene: 10. Assay used: immunoSEQ multiplex PCR; TCRdb lists only in-frame clones, some missing. Among some 1.5 million clones listed, more than 95% were seen once. Sample: naive CD4+ T cells sorted from blood. Subset described: CD45RA+ positively selected. The chain joins TRBV7-9 to TRBJ1-5, with TRBD1 matching 9 bases. The sequence derives from a young man in good health. Here the CDR3 reads CASSQTGGSGQPQHF. The CDR3 bases are TGTGCCAGCAGTCAGACAGGGGGATCAGGGCAGCCCCAGCATTTT.